This T cell receptor beta chain was captured in a study of blood T cells in healthy people across ages. Notes on the study in general: With naive T cell percentage, TCR beta diversity showed a strong correlation. Estimates of diversity drawn from one million T cells were considered underestimates.

Primers used in a second PCR of about 6 to 11 cycles were a sample-barcoded 5' primer and a J-beta primer mix. TCRdb passed the 5' RACE reads through MiXCR, listing each CDR3 protein once. The table includes about 620,000 distinct CDR3 sequences, 20% to 25% detected once. A few counts support this clonotype. The target antigen is unknown. The CDR3 sequence is 12 residues long. V dropped 3 bases and J dropped 7 bases, with 9 bases sitting between them. The sequenced sample was blood. The chain couples TRBV12-3 or TRBV12-4 to TRBJ1-1; D gene uncertain. The TCR originated in a man between 65 and 79 years old in good health. In nucleotides, the CDR3 is TGTGCCAGCAGTTTCGGAGGTAATGAAGCTTTCTTT. This sequence encodes CASSFGGNEAFF.